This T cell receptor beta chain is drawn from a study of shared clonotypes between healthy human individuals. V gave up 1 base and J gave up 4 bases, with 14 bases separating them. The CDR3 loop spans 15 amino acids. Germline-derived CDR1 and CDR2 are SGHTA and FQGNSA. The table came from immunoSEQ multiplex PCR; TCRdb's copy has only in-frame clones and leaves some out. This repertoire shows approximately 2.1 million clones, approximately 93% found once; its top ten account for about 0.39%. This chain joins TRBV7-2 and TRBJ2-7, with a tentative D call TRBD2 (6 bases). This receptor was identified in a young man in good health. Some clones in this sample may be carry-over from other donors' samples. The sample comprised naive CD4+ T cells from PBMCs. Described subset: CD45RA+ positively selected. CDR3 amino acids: CASSLGGLLRYEQYF. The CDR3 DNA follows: TGTGCCAGCAGCTTAGGGGGACTCCTACGTTACGAGCAGTACTTC. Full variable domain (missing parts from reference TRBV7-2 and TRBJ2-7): GAGVSQSPSNKVTEKGKDVELRCDPISGHTALYWYRQSLGQGLEFLIYFQGNSAPDKSGLPSDRFSAERTGGSVSTLTIQRTQQEDSAVYLCASSLGGLLRYEQYFGPGTRLTVT.